This TCR beta chain stems from a study of beta chain features in type 1 diabetes (dated by TCRdb to the late 2010s). For the study in its entirety: Patients and healthy donors did not differ in mean age, gender distribution, total cell number or subset yield. Whereas all 30 or so donors provided naive and central memory subsets, regulatory and stem cell-like memory subsets were isolated from just 8 patients and roughly eight healthy donors. Across all samples, fewer than 130 million sorted cells were examined, and cell number per subset correlated strongly with RNA yield. In the study, TCRB repertoires of sorted circulating CD4+ T cell subsets from recently diagnosed type 1 diabetes patients were compared with those of matched healthy donors. Study-wide findings and limitations: Sequencing cDNA rather than genomic DNA could over-represent highly expressing activated cells, although activation and CD3 levels did not differ between groups. Fewer insertions and more nucleotide deletions at VDJ recombination sites were observed in patients with type 1 diabetes, implying thymic rearrangement abnormalities. Naive, central memory and regulatory TCRB repertoires appeared to be more alike among patients than among healthy donors. PCR may preferentially amplify shorter templates, but because patient and control samples were amplified and corrected together, any resulting skew would affect both groups equally. Because the HLA sub-analyses included only small numbers of individuals, any influence of HLA type on TCRB rearrangement was left unresolved. Type 1 diabetes patients showed a moderate but significant shortening of TCRB CDR3 length in all four CD4+ subsets.

There are 17 amino acids in the CDR3, from cysteine to phenylalanine inclusive. Only the CDR3 region is kept as DNA, spanning 51 bases read in frame from base 1. Deletion took 3 bases off V and 1 base off J, with a span of 16 bases between the germline ends. According to the germline V gene, CDR1 reads KGHSH and CDR2 reads LQKENI. This clone was detected only a few times. The target of this receptor is not known. Base-call qualities are not available, and no considerably larger clone is one nucleotide away. The High Capacity cDNA Reverse Transcription Kit was used to reverse transcribe all of the isolated RNA, meaning that expressed TCRB transcripts were what got sequenced. Naive, central memory and regulatory T cell samples underwent deep immunoSEQ sequencing, averaging approximately 3.3 million total reads per sample. Sorted cells were lysed in RLT buffer and RNA was extracted with DNase-treated RNeasy Micro or Mini kits, depending on cell number. To prevent cross-contamination, each cell subset was processed individually, whereas patient and healthy donor samples were processed jointly. The immunoSEQ multiplex PCR was used to amplify TCRB sequences from cDNA, yielding 87-bp fragments that span the CDR3 region. Amplicons were sequenced on the Illumina HiSeq platform. In the paper's pipeline: Synthetic template baselines were used to correct PCR bias computationally, reads within Hamming distance 2 were collapsed together, and singletons that could not be merged were discarded. By aligning reads against IMGT, V, D and J genes, CDR3 length, and insertions or deletions at six rearrangement sites were assigned. Within each subset, clonotype counts were normalized to sorted cell number, after which true diversity and Gini coefficients were computed with the tcR R package. The overlap coefficient, calculated on TCRB nucleotide sequences, was used to quantify repertoire sharing. As a proxy for the pre-selection repertoire, out-of-frame TCRB sequences from naive cells were analyzed. This immuneACCESS table, as held by TCRdb, lists in-frame sequences with V and J called but not all clones. Of the missing ones, under half trace to an unresolved V gene in checked studies; the others have no known cause. Clone size and V and J calls were adopted from that table, with D and trimming inferred from the DNA. The sample profile shows 300,000 to 450,000 clones; around 13% of them were found once. Around 0.02% of the sample goes to the ten largest clones.

Each donor gave one peripheral blood draw, averaging approximately 110 mL, which was collected into heparinised tubes. A BD FACSAria II and a panel including CD45RO, CCR7, CD25, CD127, CD95 and CD27 were used to sort naive, central memory, regulatory and stem cell-like memory CD4+ T cells. Every sorted population had a purity above 95%. PBMCs were isolated immediately by Lymphoprep density gradient centrifugation and stained directly without culture. So that batch effects would be minimized, each experiment stained and sorted samples in pairs, pairing one healthy donor with one patient. Sequencing was done on a sample of naive CD4+ T cells from blood. The sample's cell subset or site label is to be understood as: true naive CD4+ T cells. The receptor's source is a man aged 18 to 30 in good health. The sequence is built from TRBV18 and TRBJ2-1, and perhaps TRBD2 as D gene, on 7 matching bases. The DNA is as follows: TGTGCCAGCTCACCCCCCCAAGGGGGAGGGTCCTACAATGAGCAGTTCTTC. Its protein is CASSPPQGGGSYNEQFF.